The rows below give T cell receptor beta chains drawn from one sample of a study of T cell responses to AZD1222 COVID-19 vaccine. Here immunoSEQ multiplex PCR was the method, and the copy in TCRdb shows in-frame clones only, minus some. Of around 97,000 clones listed, 90% to 95% are singletons. Sequenced here: peripheral blood, sampled on day 0 of AZD1222 vaccination. These receptors originate from an adult in good health. CDR3s include the opening cysteine and the closing phenylalanine or tryptophan. A D gene is named only where the DNA matches it firmly. Clone size appears in some rows only: once, few, many, or a class for an expanded clone.

j_gene	v_gene	d_gene	abundance	CDR3aa	CDR3nt
TRBJ2-1	TRBV19	-	-	CASSMDSPANNEQFF	TGTGCCAGTAGTATGGACTCGCCAGCGAACAATGAGCAGTTCTTC
TRBJ1-3	TRBV6-2/TRBV6-3	-	-	CASSPRATVTSGNTIYF	TGTGCCAGCAGTCCGCGGGCTACAGTGACCTCTGGAAACACCATATATTTT
TRBJ1-2	TRBV4-3	TRBD1	-	CASSQDQGGYGYTF	TGCGCCAGCAGCCAAGATCAGGGGGGCTATGGCTACACCTTC
TRBJ1-1	TRBV18	-	-	CASSPQHPNTEAFF	TGTGCCAGCTCACCACAACACCCGAACACTGAAGCTTTCTTT
TRBJ2-7	TRBV19	TRBD2	-	CASSRGLAGGPVYEQYF	TGTGCCAGTAGTCGTGGACTAGCGGGAGGTCCCGTATACGAGCAGTACTTC
TRBJ1-2	TRBV30	-	-	CAWSFGGNYGYTF	TGTGCCTGGAGTTTCGGGGGTAACTATGGCTACACCTTC
TRBJ2-5	TRBV12-5	TRBD1	-	CASATTGTGTETQYF	TGTGCTAGTGCCACAACCGGGACAGGGACAGAGACCCAGTACTTC
TRBJ1-2	TRBV27	TRBD1	-	CASSRQGIDYGYTF	TGTGCCAGCAGTCGACAGGGGATTGACTATGGCTACACCTTC
TRBJ2-7	TRBV7-9	TRBD1	-	CASKQGAMFDEQYF	TGTGCCAGCAAACAGGGGGCAATGTTCGACGAGCAGTACTTC
TRBJ1-2	TRBV5-6	-	-	CASSLLGSSISPNYGYTF	TGTGCCAGCAGCTTGTTGGGCAGCAGCATATCCCCTAACTATGGCTACACCTTC
TRBJ1-2	TRBV24-1	-	-	CATSDLHGGDYGYTF	TGTGCCACCAGTGATTTGCACGGGGGTGACTATGGCTACACCTTC
TRBJ2-1	TRBV3-1/TRBV3-2	TRBD1	-	CASSQAIGQGKYNEQFF	TGTGCCAGCAGCCAAGCGATAGGACAGGGTAAATACAATGAGCAGTTCTTC
TRBJ1-1	TRBV5-6	TRBD1	few	CASSLARGQRILGTEAFF	TGTGCCAGCAGCTTGGCCAGGGGACAGCGTATATTGGGCACTGAAGCTTTCTTT
TRBJ2-7	TRBV21-1	-	-	CASSRDRGREQYF	TGTGCCAGCAGCAGGGACAGGGGGCGCGAGCAGTACTTC
TRBJ2-1	TRBV5-1	TRBD2	-	CASSPGLAGRQNEQFF	TGCGCCAGCTCCCCGGGACTAGCGGGAAGACAAAATGAGCAGTTCTTC
TRBJ2-1	TRBV3-1/TRBV3-2	-	-	CASSLIQGYEQFF	TGTGCCAGCAGCCTAATTCAGGGCTATGAGCAGTTCTTC
TRBJ2-1	TRBV27	-	-	CASSIPTGQQFF	TGTGCCAGCAGTATCCCGACAGGACAACAGTTCTTC
TRBJ1-5	TRBV5-8	-	-	CASSQADSSNQPQHF	TGTGCCAGCAGCCAGGCGGACAGTAGCAATCAGCCCCAGCATTTT
TRBJ2-7	TRBV29-1	-	-	CSVAGQKTYEQYF	TGCAGCGTGGCGGGACAGAAAACCTACGAGCAGTACTTC
TRBJ1-5	TRBV27	TRBD1	once	CASSLRATGDNQPQHF	TGTGCCAGCAGTCTCCGAGCGACAGGGGACAATCAGCCCCAGCATTTT
TRBJ1-1	TRBV27	-	-	CASSLWGGNTEAFF	TGTGCCAGCAGTTTATGGGGCGGGAACACTGAAGCTTTCTTT
TRBJ2-3	TRBV5-1	-	-	CASSSGGFASDTQYF	TGCGCCAGCAGCTCCGGAGGTTTTGCCTCAGATACGCAGTATTTT
TRBJ2-1	TRBV30	TRBD2	-	CAWSLGTSGPNEQFF	TGTGCCTGGAGCCTCGGGACTAGTGGTCCAAATGAGCAGTTCTTC
TRBJ2-7	TRBV9	TRBD2	-	CASSVASLAGQTYEQYF	TGTGCCAGCAGCGTAGCCTCTCTAGCGGGTCAGACCTACGAGCAGTACTTC
TRBJ2-2	TRBV7-2	TRBD2	-	CASSLPGLAGVAGELFF	TGTGCCAGCAGCCTTCCGGGACTAGCGGGAGTGGCCGGGGAGCTGTTTTTT
TRBJ1-5	TRBV28	-	-	CASSFRGVGQPQHF	TGTGCCAGCAGTTTCCGAGGAGTAGGTCAGCCCCAGCATTTT
TRBJ1-1	TRBV27	TRBD1	-	CASRLQGEDTEAFF	TGTGCCAGCAGGCTACAGGGGGAGGACACTGAAGCTTTCTTT
TRBJ1-2	TRBV2	-	-	CASQANYGYTF	TGTGCCAGCCAGGCTAACTATGGCTACACCTTC
TRBJ1-2	TRBV19	-	-	CASSIRHSLDGYTF	TGTGCCAGTAGTATTCGGCATTCCCTCGATGGCTACACCTTC
TRBJ2-2	TRBV5-1	TRBD2	-	CASSASGRPITGELFF	TGCGCCAGCAGCGCCAGCGGGAGGCCAATCACCGGGGAGCTGTTTTTT
TRBJ1-2	TRBV9	-	-	CASSPLRQDFTF	TGTGCCAGCAGCCCCCTGCGACAGGACTTTACCTTC
TRBJ1-3	TRBV5-1	-	-	CASSSNAGNTIYF	TGCGCCAGCAGCTCGAATGCTGGAAACACCATATATTTT
TRBJ1-1	TRBV3-1/TRBV3-2	-	-	CASSHSYRLFEAFF	TGTGCCAGCAGCCATAGTTACAGACTCTTTGAAGCTTTCTTT
TRBJ1-6	TRBV30	-	-	CAWSVRGRGKYNSPLHF	TGTGCCTGGAGTGTAAGGGGCAGGGGCAAGTATAATTCACCCCTCCACTTT
TRBJ1-2	TRBV3-1/TRBV3-2	-	-	CASSPRTDYGYTF	TGTGCCAGCAGCCCCCGGACAGACTATGGCTACACCTTC
TRBJ2-3	TRBV7-6	-	-	CASSRTDTQYF	TGTGCCAGCAGCCGCACAGATACGCAGTATTTT
TRBJ2-1	TRBV7-7	TRBD2	-	CASSLSAGGAYNEQFF	TGTGCCAGCAGCTTGTCGGCGGGAGGTGCCTACAATGAGCAGTTCTTC
TRBJ2-7	TRBV18	TRBD1	once	CASSPDRGSSYEQYF	TGTGCCAGCTCTCCAGACAGGGGGAGCTCCTACGAGCAGTACTTC
TRBJ1-3	TRBV6-4	TRBD1	-	CASSEGRGQVKGNTIYF	TGTGCCAGCAGTGAAGGCCGCGGACAGGTCAAAGGAAACACCATATATTTT
TRBJ2-6	TRBV21-1	-	-	CASSGEHRYSGANVLTF	TGTGCCAGCAGCGGTGAACACAGGTACTCTGGGGCCAACGTCCTGACTTTC
TRBJ1-2	TRBV5-1	-	once	CASSPPVPGGYTF	TGCGCCAGCAGCCCTCCTGTCCCGGGTGGCTACACCTTC
TRBJ2-7	TRBV11-2	-	-	CASSFQMTGYEQYF	TGTGCCAGCAGCTTCCAGATGACGGGGTACGAGCAGTACTTC
TRBJ2-3	TRBV11-2	-	once	CASSFDRGGSTDTQYF	TGTGCCAGCAGCTTTGATAGAGGGGGGAGCACAGATACGCAGTATTTT
TRBJ2-2	TRBV11-1	-	-	CASSFNVQTTGELFF	TGTGCCAGCAGCTTTAATGTGCAGACCACCGGGGAGCTGTTTTTT
TRBJ1-2	TRBV14	-	-	CASSFQDGPASGYTF	TGTGCCAGCAGCTTTCAAGACGGACCTGCCTCCGGCTACACCTTC
TRBJ2-5	TRBV27	-	-	CASSLSRGWETQYF	TGTGCCAGCAGTTTATCTAGGGGATGGGAGACCCAGTACTTC
TRBJ2-1	TRBV29-1	TRBD2	-	CSVVLAGGSSYNEQFF	TGCAGCGTTGTTCTAGCGGGAGGCAGCTCCTACAATGAGCAGTTCTTC
TRBJ1-5	TRBV6-2/TRBV6-3	-	-	CASSYSGWFGNQPQHF	TGTGCCAGCAGTTACTCAGGGTGGTTCGGCAATCAGCCCCAGCATTTT
TRBJ2-7	TRBV6-6	TRBD2	-	CASNPSGISSYEQYF	TGTGCCAGCAACCCTAGCGGGATAAGCTCCTACGAGCAGTACTTC
TRBJ2-3	TRBV5-6	-	-	CASSLLVLVADTQYF	TGTGCCAGCAGCTTGTTGGTACTAGTGGCAGATACGCAGTATTTT
TRBJ1-1	TRBV30	-	-	CAGDRRNTEAFF	TGTGCCGGAGACCGCAGGAACACTGAAGCTTTCTTT
TRBJ2-7	TRBV7-2	-	-	CASSLVPGEQYF	TGTGCCAGCAGCTTAGTTCCGGGAGAGCAGTACTTC
TRBJ2-7	TRBV28	TRBD1	-	CASSLAGQGSYEQYF	TGTGCCAGCAGTTTAGCGGGACAGGGATCCTACGAGCAGTACTTC
TRBJ2-5	TRBV10-3	-	-	CAIRSDSQQETQYF	TGTGCCATCAGAAGTGACTCTCAACAAGAGACCCAGTACTTC